These T cell receptor beta chains were read from a single sample in a study of cytomegalovirus exposure and HLA in healthy donors. Measured with immunoSEQ multiplex PCR; TCRdb has only the in-frame clones, and not every one. This sample's clone table lists 90,000 to 130,000 clones. Sequencing was performed on PBMCs. The receptors stem from a man aged 25 to 40 in good health and CMV-seronegative. Both conserved end residues are part of each CDR3. Fields, in order: V gene, J gene, D gene, CDR3 DNA, CDR3 protein. A D gene is named only where the DNA matches it firmly.

V gene: TRBV5-6; J gene: TRBJ2-7; D gene: TRBD1; CDR3 DNA: TGTGCCAGCAGCTTGCGGCAGGGGGCCTGGTACGAGCAGTACTTC; CDR3 protein: CASSLRQGAWYEQYF
V gene: TRBV7-9; J gene: TRBJ1-1; D gene: TRBD1; CDR3 DNA: TGTGCCAGCAGCTTAGGCGGGCAGGGGGTCACTGAAGCTTTCTTT; CDR3 protein: CASSLGGQGVTEAFF
V gene: TRBV5-1; J gene: TRBJ2-1; D gene: TRBD2; CDR3 DNA: TGCGCCAGCAGCTTGCAGCTAGCGGGGGGTGGGGAGCAGTTCTTC; CDR3 protein: CASSLQLAGGGEQFF
V gene: TRBV5-1; J gene: TRBJ1-3; D gene: NA; CDR3 DNA: TGCGCCAGCAGCGCTTTGGGGAGCTCTGGAAACACCATATATTTT; CDR3 protein: CASSALGSSGNTIYF
V gene: TRBV18; J gene: TRBJ2-7; D gene: NA; CDR3 DNA: TGTGCCAGCTCACCGTCAGGGGCCTACGAGCAGTACTTC; CDR3 protein: CASSPSGAYEQYF
V gene: TRBV7-3; J gene: TRBJ2-2; D gene: NA; CDR3 DNA: TGTGCCAGCAGTTTCACAGGGGGGGAGAACACCGGGGAGCTGTTTTTT; CDR3 protein: CASSFTGGENTGELFF
V gene: TRBV7-9; J gene: TRBJ2-5; D gene: TRBD2; CDR3 DNA: TGTGCCAGCAGCTCCGACCCTTCGCGGGGGGCCCAAGAGACCCAGTACTTC; CDR3 protein: CASSSDPSRGAQETQYF
V gene: TRBV4-2; J gene: TRBJ1-1; D gene: NA; CDR3 DNA: TGTGCCAGCAGCCAAGTGAGGGGGGGAAACACTGAAGCTTTCTTT; CDR3 protein: CASSQVRGGNTEAFF
V gene: TRBV7-3; J gene: TRBJ2-5; D gene: TRBD1; CDR3 DNA: TGTGCCAGCAGCTTAGGACAGGGGGCGAAGACCCAGTACTTC; CDR3 protein: CASSLGQGAKTQYF
V gene: TRBV7-2; J gene: TRBJ2-7; D gene: NA; CDR3 DNA: TGTGCCAGCAGCTTAGGCGGGACCTACGAGCAGTACTTC; CDR3 protein: CASSLGGTYEQYF
V gene: TRBV2; J gene: TRBJ2-7; D gene: NA; CDR3 DNA: TGTGCCAGCAGTGAAGTCAGCGAGCAGTACTTC; CDR3 protein: CASSEVSEQYF
V gene: TRBV2; J gene: TRBJ1-5; D gene: NA; CDR3 DNA: TGTGCCAGCAGTCAAAACAGGGGCAATCAGCCCCAGCATTTT; CDR3 protein: CASSQNRGNQPQHF
V gene: TRBV7-9; J gene: TRBJ2-7; D gene: TRBD1; CDR3 DNA: TGTGCCAGCAGCCTCCCCCGGGACAGGGGGCTATCCTACGAGCAGTACTTC; CDR3 protein: CASSLPRDRGLSYEQYF
V gene: TRBV5-1; J gene: TRBJ2-3; D gene: NA; CDR3 DNA: TGCGCCAGCAGCCCCCTCTTGACAGCTAGCACAGATACGCAGTATTTT; CDR3 protein: CASSPLLTASTDTQYF
V gene: TRBV7-2; J gene: TRBJ2-2; D gene: NA; CDR3 DNA: TGTGCCAGCAATCCGGGATCGAACACCGGGGAGCTGTTTTTT; CDR3 protein: CASNPGSNTGELFF
V gene: TRBV29-1; J gene: TRBJ2-2; D gene: TRBD2; CDR3 DNA: TGCAGCGTTGCGGGGGGGCGTGACACCGGGGAGCTGTTTTTT; CDR3 protein: CSVAGGRDTGELFF
V gene: TRBV5-1; J gene: TRBJ1-1; D gene: TRBD1; CDR3 DNA: TGCGCCAGCAGCGACCAGGGGGCCAGCACTGAAGCTTTCTTT; CDR3 protein: CASSDQGASTEAFF
V gene: TRBV5-5; J gene: TRBJ2-1; D gene: TRBD1; CDR3 DNA: TGTGCCAGCAGCTCCAATCCGACAGGGAAAGGGATCTTC; CDR3 protein: CASSSNPTGKGIF
V gene: TRBV27; J gene: TRBJ1-1; D gene: TRBD1; CDR3 DNA: TGTGCCAGCAGTACTCGACAGGGGCTGAGCACTGAAGCTTTCTTT; CDR3 protein: CASSTRQGLSTEAFF
V gene: TRBV7-2; J gene: TRBJ1-1; D gene: NA; CDR3 DNA: TGTGCCAGCAGCTTAAAACCAGGGCCCACGGAAGCTTTCTTT; CDR3 protein: CASSLKPGPTEAFF
V gene: TRBV18; J gene: TRBJ1-1; D gene: NA; CDR3 DNA: TGTGCCAGCTCACCAATCGGGGGGGAAGACACTGAAGCTTTCTTT; CDR3 protein: CASSPIGGEDTEAFF
V gene: TRBV7-6; J gene: TRBJ1-1; D gene: NA; CDR3 DNA: TGTGCCAGCAGCTTAGCCGCTCCCCCCGGCACTGAAGCTTTCTTT; CDR3 protein: CASSLAAPPGTEAFF
V gene: TRBV30; J gene: TRBJ2-1; D gene: NA; CDR3 DNA: TGTGCCTGGCGCTCCCTCCGCATCTCCGGGTCCTACAATGAGCAGTTCTTC; CDR3 protein: CAWRSLRISGSYNEQFF
V gene: TRBV11-2; J gene: TRBJ2-5; D gene: TRBD2; CDR3 DNA: TGTGCCAGCAGCTTCCGGGGGGGGGAAGAGACCCAGTACTTC; CDR3 protein: CASSFRGGEETQYF
V gene: TRBV5-1; J gene: TRBJ2-1; D gene: TRBD2; CDR3 DNA: TGCGCCAGCAGCTGGGCCGGCGGGGGGACGCTAAATGAGCAGTTCTTC; CDR3 protein: CASSWAGGGTLNEQFF
V gene: TRBV7-8; J gene: TRBJ2-2; D gene: NA; CDR3 DNA: TGTGCCAGCAGCGCTAGCGAGCGGAACACCGGGGAGCTGTTTTTT; CDR3 protein: CASSASERNTGELFF
V gene: TRBV10-3; J gene: TRBJ1-4; D gene: NA; CDR3 DNA: TGTGCCATCAGTGACGCCTGGGACAATACTAATGAAAAACTGTTTTTT; CDR3 protein: CAISDAWDNTNEKLFF
V gene: TRBV7-8; J gene: TRBJ1-2; D gene: NA; CDR3 DNA: TGTGCCAGCAGCTTAATCGTCGGGGGGCGTGGCTACACCTTC; CDR3 protein: CASSLIVGGRGYTF
V gene: TRBV5-1; J gene: TRBJ1-3; D gene: NA; CDR3 DNA: TGCGCCAGCAGCTCAAAAGGGACATTGTCTGGAAACACCATATATTTT; CDR3 protein: CASSSKGTLSGNTIYF
V gene: TRBV27; J gene: TRBJ1-6; D gene: NA; CDR3 DNA: TGTGCCAGCAGTTTCAACGGCTATAATTCACCCCTCCACTTT; CDR3 protein: CASSFNGYNSPLHF
V gene: TRBV4-2; J gene: TRBJ2-2; D gene: NA; CDR3 DNA: TGTGCCAGCAGCCAAAGGGTAGCCCAGGGAAATACCGGGGAGCTGTTTTTT; CDR3 protein: CASSQRVAQGNTGELFF
V gene: TRBV19; J gene: TRBJ2-7; D gene: TRBD1; CDR3 DNA: TGTGCCAGTAGTATTACCGGGACAGCCTCCTACGAGCAGTACTTC; CDR3 protein: CASSITGTASYEQYF
V gene: TRBV6-5; J gene: TRBJ1-2; D gene: NA; CDR3 DNA: TGTGCCAGCAGTTATCAGGGTGGCTATGGCTACACCTTC; CDR3 protein: CASSYQGGYGYTF
V gene: TRBV5-1; J gene: TRBJ1-1; D gene: NA; CDR3 DNA: TGCGCCAGCAGCTTGACAGGGAGCACTGAAGCTTTCTTT; CDR3 protein: CASSLTGSTEAFF
V gene: TRBV11-2; J gene: TRBJ2-5; D gene: TRBD2; CDR3 DNA: TGTGCCAGCAGCCTAGCCTGGGGGGGGCAAGAGACCCAGTACTTC; CDR3 protein: CASSLAWGGQETQYF
V gene: TRBV6-5; J gene: TRBJ2-7; D gene: NA; CDR3 DNA: TGTGCCAGCAGTTCCTTGGGACACTACGAGCAGTACTTC; CDR3 protein: CASSSLGHYEQYF
V gene: TRBV6-6; J gene: TRBJ2-3; D gene: NA; CDR3 DNA: TGTGCCAGCAGCCCAGTGGGGGCCGGGAAGGGGGATACGCAGTATTTT; CDR3 protein: CASSPVGAGKGDTQYF
V gene: TRBV9; J gene: TRBJ2-6; D gene: TRBD1; CDR3 DNA: TGTGCCAGCAGCGTGGCCGGGACAGGAACCTCTGGGGCCAACGTCCTGACTTTC; CDR3 protein: CASSVAGTGTSGANVLTF
V gene: TRBV5-1; J gene: TRBJ1-1; D gene: NA; CDR3 DNA: TGCGCCAGCCGATTCCAGGCCCTGAACACTGAAGCTTTCTTT; CDR3 protein: CASRFQALNTEAFF
V gene: TRBV4-1; J gene: TRBJ2-7; D gene: TRBD1; CDR3 DNA: TGCGCCAGCAGCCAAGGGGACAGCTCCTACGAGCAGTACTTC; CDR3 protein: CASSQGDSSYEQYF
V gene: TRBV12-5; J gene: TRBJ1-3; D gene: NA; CDR3 DNA: TGTGCTAGTGGTCGGTGGGGGGGTGGAAACACCATATATTTT; CDR3 protein: CASGRWGGGNTIYF
V gene: TRBV6-1; J gene: TRBJ2-5; D gene: NA; CDR3 DNA: TGTGCCAGCAGTGCCGTGGCTGAGACTCAAGAGACCCAGTACTTC; CDR3 protein: CASSAVAETQETQYF
V gene: TRBV7-9; J gene: TRBJ2-1; D gene: NA; CDR3 DNA: TGTGCCAGCAGCCGACAGCTCGATTACAATGAGCAGTTCTTC; CDR3 protein: CASSRQLDYNEQFF
V gene: TRBV10-3; J gene: TRBJ2-7; D gene: TRBD1; CDR3 DNA: TGTGCCATCAGCGTGGGCGGGACAGGGAATCGCGAGCAGTACTTC; CDR3 protein: CAISVGGTGNREQYF
V gene: TRBV5-1; J gene: TRBJ1-4; D gene: TRBD1; CDR3 DNA: TGCGCCAGCAGCCCTGGACAGGGGGCGGTTTCCACTAATGAAAAACTGTTTTTT; CDR3 protein: CASSPGQGAVSTNEKLFF
V gene: TRBV19; J gene: TRBJ2-2; D gene: NA; CDR3 DNA: TGTGCCAGTAGTCCGTGGAGGGGGAACACCGGGGAGCTGTTTTTT; CDR3 protein: CASSPWRGNTGELFF
V gene: TRBV11-1; J gene: TRBJ2-3; D gene: TRBD1; CDR3 DNA: TGTGCCAGCAGCACCGACAGGGGGCATACGCAGTATTTT; CDR3 protein: CASSTDRGHTQYF
V gene: TRBV5-6; J gene: TRBJ2-3; D gene: TRBD2; CDR3 DNA: TGTGCCAGCAGCTTAGGCCTAGCGGGGGGGCGCACAGATACGCAGTATTTT; CDR3 protein: CASSLGLAGGRTDTQYF
V gene: TRBV11-3; J gene: TRBJ2-1; D gene: NA; CDR3 DNA: TGTGCCAGCAGCGTCCGGCAGCAGGGAGGGGGCAATGAGCAGTTCTTC; CDR3 protein: CASSVRQQGGGNEQFF